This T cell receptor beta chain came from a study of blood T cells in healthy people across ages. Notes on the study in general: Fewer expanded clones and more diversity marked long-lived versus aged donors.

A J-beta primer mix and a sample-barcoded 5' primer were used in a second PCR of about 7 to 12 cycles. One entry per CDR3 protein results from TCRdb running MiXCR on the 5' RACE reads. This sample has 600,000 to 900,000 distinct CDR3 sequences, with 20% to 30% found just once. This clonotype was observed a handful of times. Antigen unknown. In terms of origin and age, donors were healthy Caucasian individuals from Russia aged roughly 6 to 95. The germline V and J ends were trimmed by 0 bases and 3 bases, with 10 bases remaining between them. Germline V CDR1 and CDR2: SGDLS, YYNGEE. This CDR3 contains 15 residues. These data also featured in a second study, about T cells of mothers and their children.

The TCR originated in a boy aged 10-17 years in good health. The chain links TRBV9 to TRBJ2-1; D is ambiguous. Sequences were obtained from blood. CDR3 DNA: TGTGCCAGCAGCGTAGATGGCGTGGGCTACAATGAGCAGTTCTTC. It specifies CASSVDGVGYNEQFF.